The entry below gives a single TCR beta chain sequence along with its context. This specimen belongs to a study of siplizumab effects on memory and regulatory T cells. Germline V gene sequence: CDR1 SGDLS, CDR2 YYNGEE. The CDR3 runs 15 residues. After removal of 4 bases from V and 2 bases from J, the junction contained 7 bases not matched to a gene. Profiling relied on immunoSEQ multiplex PCR, and the TCRdb table lists in-frame clones only, not all of them. The table shows over 60,000 clones, with less than 95% occurring only once. The receptor was derived from a human donor in good health. Sequencing was carried out using CD8+ T cells sorted from blood. The genes are TRBV9 and TRBJ2-7; 9 bases line up with TRBD2. The CDR3 nucleotides are TGTGCCAGCAGCCCTAGACTAGCGGAGACCTACGAGCAGTACTTC. The encoded protein is CASSPRLAETYEQYF. Based on the CDR3 plus reference TRBV9 and TRBJ2-7, the full variable domain is DSGVTQTPKHLITATGQRVTLRCSPRSGDLSVYWYQQSLDQGLQFLIQYYNGEERAKGNILERFSAQQFPDLHSELNLSSLELGDSALYFCASSPRLAETYEQYFGPGTRLTVT.